This T cell receptor beta chain was sequenced during a study of response to subunit inactivated influenza vaccine. Study results and limitations: Authors suggested each seasonal flu vaccination may recruit only limited numbers of new T cells.

This clonotype was counted at least ten times. Its antigen is not known. TCRdb called the RT-PCR reads again in MiXCR, with one record for every CDR3 protein. The sample includes under 550,000 distinct CDR3 sequences, 7.2% of them seen just once. The sequence derives from a man between 50 and 69 years old who received an inactivated influenza vaccine. The sequences come from PBMCs from blood, collected roughly 24 months after vaccination.

CDR3 nucleotides: TGTGCCAGCAGAAGAACAGGGAACTATGGCTACACCTTC. Translating gives CASRRTGNYGYTF. V is TRBV6-1 and J is TRBJ1-2; D possibly corresponds to TRBD1 (6 bases). Germline CDR1 is MNHNS and CDR2 is SASEGT. V was cut by 6 bases and J by 2 bases, with 10 bases left in between. The CDR3 length is 13 residues.